This T cell receptor beta chain was recovered during a study of cytomegalovirus exposure and HLA in healthy donors. General study results and limits: Later analysis identified a missense DCLRE1C variant that was linked to TCR beta V- and J-gene trimming. In a later analysis, several top co-occurrence clusters appeared linked to parvovirus B19, influenza, CMV and Epstein-Barr virus.

The CDR3 runs 14 residues. With V trimmed by 3 bases and J by 5 bases, 6 bases remained unmatched. CDR1 and CDR2 from the germline V gene are SQVTM and ANQGSEA. A remark on this clone: Its matching antigen is unknown.

60 Vbeta and 13 Jbeta primers were used in PCR. Source study methods: There were about 80 million unique TCR beta chains by a later count, and about 12 million of them were shared. This table comes from immunoSEQ multiplex PCR, and its TCRdb copy is limited to in-frame clones, with some not included. From that table come the V and J calls and clone size; the DNA was used to work out D and trimming. This sample carries around 120,000 clones, about 80% of them seen once, and the ten largest clones take approximately 1.7%. V is TRBV29-1 and J is TRBJ2-1; 8 bases fit TRBD1. The sample consisted of PBMCs. The origin of this receptor is a woman aged 45 to 65 in good health and CMV-seronegative. The CDR3 region is CSVDVPGQDNEQFF. The CDR3 nucleotides are TGCAGCGTTGATGTCCCGGGACAGGACAATGAGCAGTTCTTC.